A selection of T cell receptor beta chains follows, all from one sample in a study of early T cells in non-severe SARS-CoV-2 infection. TCRdb re-derived calls from the 5' RACE reads in MiXCR, one entry per CDR3 protein. The table lists about 64,000 distinct CDR3 sequences, about 12% of them singletons. Sequencing used whole blood, obtained at baseline. The receptors were sampled from an adult who was a healthcare worker with PCR-confirmed SARS-CoV-2 infection or an uninfected control (not recorded which). CDR3s include the opening cysteine and the closing phenylalanine or tryptophan. The D gene is left open where the match is weak. Clone size is shown for a subset of rows, as once, few, many or a class of expanded clone.

v_gene: TRBV18; j_gene: TRBJ1-1; abundance: .; d_gene: TRBD1; CDR3aa: CASSPHTRTGVDAFF; CDR3nt: TGTGCCAGCTCACCACATACTCGGACAGGGGTGGATGCTTTCTTT
v_gene: TRBV5-1; j_gene: TRBJ2-7; abundance: few; d_gene: TRBD1; CDR3aa: CVTSRDRGGEQYF; CDR3nt: TGCGTCACCAGCCGGGACAGGGGAGGCGAGCAGTACTTC
v_gene: TRBV2; j_gene: TRBJ2-7; abundance: few; d_gene: .; CDR3aa: CASIDSEARDEQYF; CDR3nt: TGTGCCAGCATCGACAGCGAGGCGAGGGACGAGCAGTACTTC
v_gene: TRBV11-2; j_gene: TRBJ1-1; abundance: few; d_gene: .; CDR3aa: CASSLGRKGDTEAFF; CDR3nt: TGTGCCAGCAGCTTAGGCCGGAAAGGGGACACTGAAGCTTTCTTT
v_gene: TRBV9; j_gene: TRBJ2-7; abundance: .; d_gene: TRBD1; CDR3aa: CASRVRQGDRYEQYF; CDR3nt: TGTGCCAGCAGAGTAAGACAGGGGGATAGATACGAGCAGTACTTC
v_gene: TRBV5-4; j_gene: TRBJ2-3; abundance: .; d_gene: TRBD1; CDR3aa: CASSPDRDLTDTQYF; CDR3nt: TGTGCCAGCAGCCCGGACAGGGATCTCACAGATACGCAGTATTTT
v_gene: TRBV7-2; j_gene: TRBJ2-7; abundance: .; d_gene: .; CDR3aa: CASSSPGPHYEQYF; CDR3nt: TGTGCCAGCAGCTCCCCGGGACCCCACTACGAGCAGTACTTC
v_gene: TRBV28; j_gene: TRBJ2-7; abundance: .; d_gene: TRBD2; CDR3aa: CASSFSASGRPYEQYF; CDR3nt: TGTGCCAGCAGTTTCTCCGCTAGCGGGAGACCCTACGAGCAGTACTTC
v_gene: TRBV3-1; j_gene: TRBJ1-1; abundance: .; d_gene: .; CDR3aa: CASSQTRRTANTEAFF; CDR3nt: TGTGCCAGCAGCCAAACTCGGAGAACGGCGAACACTGAAGCTTTCTTT
v_gene: TRBV6-6; j_gene: TRBJ2-7; abundance: many; d_gene: .; CDR3aa: CASSYSTVLSYEQYF; CDR3nt: TGTGCCAGCAGTTACTCTACCGTTCTCTCCTACGAGCAGTACTTC
v_gene: TRBV20-1; j_gene: TRBJ2-1; abundance: many; d_gene: .; CDR3aa: CSAAPDSYNEQFF; CDR3nt: TGCAGTGCCGCGCCGGACTCCTACAATGAGCAGTTCTTC
v_gene: TRBV2; j_gene: TRBJ2-7; abundance: few; d_gene: TRBD1; CDR3aa: CASSSDGTGTSYEQYF; CDR3nt: TGTGCCAGCAGCTCCGATGGGACAGGGACCTCCTACGAGCAGTACTTC
v_gene: TRBV5-6; j_gene: TRBJ2-3; abundance: few; d_gene: .; CDR3aa: CASSFIQTSTDTQYF; CDR3nt: TGTGCCAGCAGCTTCATACAGACTAGCACAGATACGCAGTATTTT
v_gene: TRBV7-9; j_gene: TRBJ2-1; abundance: .; d_gene: TRBD2; CDR3aa: CASTPGTTYNEQFF; CDR3nt: TGTGCCAGCACCCCCGGGACTACATACAATGAGCAGTTCTTC
v_gene: TRBV27; j_gene: TRBJ2-7; abundance: few; d_gene: TRBD1; CDR3aa: CASSPWDSTYEQYF; CDR3nt: TGTGCCAGCAGCCCCTGGGACAGTACCTACGAGCAGTACTTC
v_gene: TRBV28; j_gene: TRBJ2-3; abundance: many; d_gene: .; CDR3aa: CASRPDRTLGTDTQYF; CDR3nt: TGTGCCAGCAGGCCCGATCGGACACTGGGGACAGATACGCAGTATTTT
v_gene: TRBV5-5; j_gene: TRBJ2-3; abundance: .; d_gene: .; CDR3aa: CASSLAPVSTDTQYF; CDR3nt: TGTGCCAGCAGCTTGGCCCCCGTTAGCACAGATACGCAGTATTTT